These 8 T cell receptor beta chains share one sample of origin, sequenced in a study of CD8+ T cells in alopecia areata. The treatment here: oral pan-JAK inhibitor, 5-10 mg twice daily. Extraction and reverse transcription of RNA yielded cDNA as the sequencing template. Repertoires were generated with immunoSEQ multiplex PCR, while TCRdb's copy carries only in-frame clones and drops some. The repertoire holds approximately 160,000 clones, with around three fifths as singletons. Here the sequenced sample was CD4+ T cells sorted from blood, taken at week 24, from a patient treated with tofacitinib. The receptors shown here come from a human donor with alopecia areata.

The V gene is TRBV6-1, the J gene TRBJ2-7; D might be TRBD1 (6 bases). From germline, CDR1 is MNHNS and CDR2 SASEGT. V lost 5 bases and J lost 3, with 11 bases in between. This CDR3 comprises 13 residues. The CDR3 DNA is TGTGCCAGCAGTCCCCCACAGGGCTACGAGCAGTACTTC. Its translation: CASSPPQGYEQYF.

This chain joins TRBV27 and TRBJ2-5; TRBD2 matches at 9 bases. The CDR3 is 15 amino acids. V gave up 6 bases and J gave up 4 bases; unmatched junction bases: 9. The germline gives CDR1 MNHEY, CDR2 SMNVEV (reference sequence). The CDR3 loop reads CASRQAGGARETQYF. The CDR3 coding sequence is TGTGCCAGCAGGCAAGCGGGGGGCGCGAGAGAGACCCAGTACTTC.

The V gene is TRBV5-6, the J gene TRBJ1-5; a weak D match, TRBD1 (6 bases). The CDR3 is made up of 16 amino acids. V was trimmed by 1 base and J by 0 bases, leaving 11 bases between them. Germline assignment: CDR1 SGHDT and CDR2 YYEEEE. This CDR3 is CASSLFTGYSNQPQHF. The CDR3 DNA follows: TGTGCCAGCAGCTTGTTCACAGGGTATAGCAATCAGCCCCAGCATTTT.

This clone came up a few times. The chain links TRBV20-1 to TRBJ1-2; TRBD1 is a possible D gene (5 bases). This CDR3 has 11 amino acids. Germline loops: CDR1 DFQATT, CDR2 SNEGSKA (reference sequence). For the CDR3, the DNA is TGCCGACCGTCAGGGTGCAGTGGCTACACCTTC. Protein sequence: CRPSGCSGYTF.

CDR3 sequence: CASSFSRRGTEAFF. CDR3 DNA: TGTGCCAGCAGCTTTAGTCGCCGCGGGACAGAAGCTTTCTTT. J is TRBJ1-1 and V is TRBV7-9, with D perhaps TRBD1 (6 bases). This CDR3 spans 14 amino acids. The V end was cut by 3 bases, the J end by 8 bases, with 16 bases between. The germline CDR1 and CDR2 sequences are SEHNR and FQNEAQ (reference sequence).

The rearrangement joins TRBV11-3 to TRBJ1-4; D ambiguous. Trimming shortened V by 2 bases and J by 2 bases, and 12 bases separated the two germline ends. CDR1 is SGHNT and CDR2 is YENEEA in the germline V gene. This CDR3 has 16 amino acids. CDR3 residues: CASSLMFSGTNEKLFF. The DNA for the CDR3 is TGTGCCAGCAGCTTAATGTTCAGTGGGACTAATGAAAAACTGTTTTTT.

The genes are TRBV5-1 and TRBJ2-1; 9 bases fit TRBD1. Trimming cost V 4 bases and J 5 bases; bases outside gene matches: 7. The V gene's germline CDR1 is SGHRS and CDR2 YFSETQ. The CDR3 has 15 amino acids. Written as DNA, the CDR3 is TGCGCCAGCAGCGCGGGACAGGGCCTTAACAATGAGCAGTTCTTC. This sequence encodes CASSAGQGLNNEQFF.

The V gene is TRBV7-6, the J gene TRBJ1-6, with a weak D call TRBD1 (5 bases). The V end was cut by 5 bases, the J end by 7 bases, with 12 bases between. Germline V gene lookup returns CDR1 SGHVS and CDR2 FNYEAQ. CDR3 length: 14 amino acids. This chain's CDR3 is CASSPGQGNSPLHF. The CDR3 bases are TGTGCCAGCAGCCCCGGGCAGGGAAATTCACCCCTCCACTTT.